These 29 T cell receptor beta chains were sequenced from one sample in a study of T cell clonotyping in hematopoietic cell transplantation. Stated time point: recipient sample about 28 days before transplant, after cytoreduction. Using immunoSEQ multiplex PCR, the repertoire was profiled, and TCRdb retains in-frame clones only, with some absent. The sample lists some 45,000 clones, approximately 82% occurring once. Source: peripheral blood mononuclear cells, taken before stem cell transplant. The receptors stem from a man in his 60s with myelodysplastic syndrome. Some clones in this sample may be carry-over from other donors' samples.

CDR3 DNA: TGTGCCAGCAGCTTAGGACCCGTGGACTATGGCTACACCTTC. As protein: CASSLGPVDYGYTF. The chain couples TRBV11-2 to TRBJ1-2, with unresolved D. Trimming took 1 base from V and 3 from J, leaving 9 bases between them. Per germline, CDR1 SGHAT and CDR2 FQNNGV. The CDR3 has 14 amino acids.

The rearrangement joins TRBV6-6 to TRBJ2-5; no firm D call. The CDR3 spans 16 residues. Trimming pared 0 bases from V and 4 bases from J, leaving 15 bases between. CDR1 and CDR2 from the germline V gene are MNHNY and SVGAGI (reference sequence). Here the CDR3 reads CASSYSSPGSGETQYF. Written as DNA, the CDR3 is TGTGCCAGCAGTTACTCGAGCCCCGGGTCTGGAGAGACCCAGTACTTC.

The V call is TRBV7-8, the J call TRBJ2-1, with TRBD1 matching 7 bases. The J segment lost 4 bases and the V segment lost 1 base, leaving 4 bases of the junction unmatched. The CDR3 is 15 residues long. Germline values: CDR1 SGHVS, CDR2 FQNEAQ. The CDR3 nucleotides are TGTGCCAGCAGCTTAGTCGGGGACAGATACAATGAGCAGTTCTTC. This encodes CASSLVGDRYNEQFF.

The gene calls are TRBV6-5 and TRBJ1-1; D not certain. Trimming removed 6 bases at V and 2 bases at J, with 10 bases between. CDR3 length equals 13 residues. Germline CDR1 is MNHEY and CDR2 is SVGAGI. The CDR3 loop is CASSATLNTEAFF. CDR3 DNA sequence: TGTGCCAGCAGCGCAACGCTAAACACTGAAGCTTTCTTT.

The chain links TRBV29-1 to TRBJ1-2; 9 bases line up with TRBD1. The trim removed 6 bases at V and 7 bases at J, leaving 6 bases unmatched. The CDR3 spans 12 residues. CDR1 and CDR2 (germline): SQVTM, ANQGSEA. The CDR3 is CSVPTGGGGYTF. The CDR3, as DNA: TGCAGCGTACCGACAGGGGGAGGTGGCTACACCTTC. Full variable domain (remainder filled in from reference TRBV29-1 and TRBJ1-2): SAVISQKPSRDICQRGTSLTIQCQVDSQVTMMFWYRQQPGQSLTLIATANQGSEATYESGFVIDKFPISRPNLTFSTLTVSNMSPEDSSIYLCSVPTGGGGYTFGSGTRLTVV.

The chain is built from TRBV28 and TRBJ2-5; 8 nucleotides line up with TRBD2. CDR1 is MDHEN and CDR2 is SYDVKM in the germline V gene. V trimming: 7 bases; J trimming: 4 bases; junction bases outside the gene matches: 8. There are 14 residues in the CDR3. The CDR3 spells CASIKRGSGETQYF. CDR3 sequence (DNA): TGTGCCAGCATTAAGCGGGGGAGTGGAGAGACCCAGTACTTC.

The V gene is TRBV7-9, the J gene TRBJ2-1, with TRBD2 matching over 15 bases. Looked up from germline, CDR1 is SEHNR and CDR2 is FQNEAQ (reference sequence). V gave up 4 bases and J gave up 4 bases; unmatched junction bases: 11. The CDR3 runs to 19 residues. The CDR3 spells CASSSLQWTSGGGYNEQFF. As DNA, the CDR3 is TGTGCCAGCAGCTCTCTACAATGGACTAGCGGGGGGGGGTACAATGAGCAGTTCTTC.

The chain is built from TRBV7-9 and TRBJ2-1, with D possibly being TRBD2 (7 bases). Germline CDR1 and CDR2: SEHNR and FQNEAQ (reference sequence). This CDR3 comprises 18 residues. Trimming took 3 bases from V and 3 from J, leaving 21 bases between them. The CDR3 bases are TGTGCCAGCAGCTTTTCGGGAGCGGGGACATCCTACTACAATGAGCAGTTCTTC. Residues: CASSFSGAGTSYYNEQFF.

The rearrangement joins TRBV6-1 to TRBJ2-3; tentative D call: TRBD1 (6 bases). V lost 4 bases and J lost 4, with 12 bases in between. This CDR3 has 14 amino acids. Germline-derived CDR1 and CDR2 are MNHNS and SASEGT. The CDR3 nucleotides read TGTGCCAGCAGTGTACCTGGGGGCCCAGATACGCAGTATTTT. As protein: CASSVPGGPDTQYF.

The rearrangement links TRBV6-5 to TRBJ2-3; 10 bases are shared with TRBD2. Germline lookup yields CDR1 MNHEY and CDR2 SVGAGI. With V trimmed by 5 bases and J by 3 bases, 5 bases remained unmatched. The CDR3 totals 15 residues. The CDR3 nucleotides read TGTGCCAGCAGTATAGCGGGGGGTATAACAGATACGCAGTATTTT. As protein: CASSIAGGITDTQYF.

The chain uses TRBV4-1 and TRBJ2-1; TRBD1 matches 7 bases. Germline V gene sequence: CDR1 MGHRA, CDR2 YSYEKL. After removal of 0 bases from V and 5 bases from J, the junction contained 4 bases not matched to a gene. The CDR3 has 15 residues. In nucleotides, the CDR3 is TGCGCCAGCAGCCAAGAACCGGGACAGAACAATGAGCAGTTCTTC. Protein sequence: CASSQEPGQNNEQFF.

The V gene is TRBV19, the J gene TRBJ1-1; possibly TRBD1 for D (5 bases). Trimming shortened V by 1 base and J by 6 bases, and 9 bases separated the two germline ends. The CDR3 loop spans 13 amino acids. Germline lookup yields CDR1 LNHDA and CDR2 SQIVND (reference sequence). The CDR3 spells CASSIGGRAEAFF. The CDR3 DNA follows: TGTGCCAGTAGTATAGGGGGACGGGCTGAAGCTTTCTTT.

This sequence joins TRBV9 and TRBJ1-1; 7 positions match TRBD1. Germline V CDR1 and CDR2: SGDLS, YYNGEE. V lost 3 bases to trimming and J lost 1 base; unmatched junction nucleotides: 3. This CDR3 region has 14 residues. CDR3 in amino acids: CASSATGTNTEAFF. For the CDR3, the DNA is TGTGCCAGCAGCGCGACAGGGACGAACACTGAAGCTTTCTTT. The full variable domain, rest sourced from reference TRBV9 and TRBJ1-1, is DSGVTQTPKHLITATGQRVTLRCSPRSGDLSVYWYQQSLDQGLQFLIQYYNGEERAKGNILERFSAQQFPDLHSELNLSSLELGDSALYFCASSATGTNTEAFFGQGTRLTVV.

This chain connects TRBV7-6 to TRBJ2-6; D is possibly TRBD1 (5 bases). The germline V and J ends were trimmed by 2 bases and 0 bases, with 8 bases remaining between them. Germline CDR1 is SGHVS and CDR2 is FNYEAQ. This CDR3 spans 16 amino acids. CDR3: CASSLNRPSGANVLTF. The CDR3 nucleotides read TGTGCCAGCAGCTTAAACAGGCCCTCTGGGGCCAACGTCCTGACTTTC.

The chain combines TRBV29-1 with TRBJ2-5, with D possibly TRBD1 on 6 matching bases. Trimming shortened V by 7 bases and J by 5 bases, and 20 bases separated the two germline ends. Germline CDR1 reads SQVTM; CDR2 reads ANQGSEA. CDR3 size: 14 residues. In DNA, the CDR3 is TGCAGCGCCTCCCCGGGACACCCGGGGGAGACCCAGTACTTC. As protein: CSASPGHPGETQYF.

The CDR3 reads CASSPARTGGPYEQYF. The CDR3 nucleotides read TGTGCCAGCAGCCCCGCCAGGACAGGGGGACCCTACGAGCAGTACTTC. The chain has TRBV7-9 and TRBJ2-7; 10 bases agree with TRBD1. This CDR3 has 16 amino acids. The germline V gene has CDR1 SEHNR and CDR2 FQNEAQ (reference sequence). V was clipped by 5 bases and J by 2 bases; unmatched bases: 9.

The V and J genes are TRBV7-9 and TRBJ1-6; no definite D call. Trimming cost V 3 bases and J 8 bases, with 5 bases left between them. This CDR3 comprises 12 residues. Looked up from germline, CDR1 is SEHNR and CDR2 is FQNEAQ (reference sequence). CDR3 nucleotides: TGTGCCAGCAGCTTTGGTGATTCACCCCTCCACTTT. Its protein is CASSFGDSPLHF.

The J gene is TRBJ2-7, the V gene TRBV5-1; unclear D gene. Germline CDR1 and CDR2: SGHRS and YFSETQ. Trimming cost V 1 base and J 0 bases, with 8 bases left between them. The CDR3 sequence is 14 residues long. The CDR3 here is CASSLLASSYEQYF. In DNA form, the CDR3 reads TGCGCCAGCAGCTTGTTGGCCAGCTCCTACGAGCAGTACTTC.

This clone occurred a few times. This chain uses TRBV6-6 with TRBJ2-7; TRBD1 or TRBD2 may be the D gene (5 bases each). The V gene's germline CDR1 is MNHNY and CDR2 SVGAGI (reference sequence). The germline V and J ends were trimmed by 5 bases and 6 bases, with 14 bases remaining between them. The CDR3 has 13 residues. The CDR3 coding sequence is TGTGCCAGCAGTGGGGACCCCGGAGGCGAGCAGTACTTC. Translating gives CASSGDPGGEQYF.

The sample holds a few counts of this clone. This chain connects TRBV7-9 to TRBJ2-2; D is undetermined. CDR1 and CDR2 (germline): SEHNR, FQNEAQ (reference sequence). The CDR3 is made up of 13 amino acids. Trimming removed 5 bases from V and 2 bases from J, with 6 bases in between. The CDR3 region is CASSQKNTGELFF. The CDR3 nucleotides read TGTGCCAGCAGCCAAAAAAACACCGGGGAGCTGTTTTTT.

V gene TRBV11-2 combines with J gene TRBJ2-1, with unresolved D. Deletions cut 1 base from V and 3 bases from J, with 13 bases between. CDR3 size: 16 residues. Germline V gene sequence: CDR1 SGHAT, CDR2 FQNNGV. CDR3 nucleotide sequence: TGTGCCAGCAGCTTAGGGGTGGGCCAGGTCTACAATGAGCAGTTCTTC. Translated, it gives CASSLGVGQVYNEQFF.

The CDR3 region has the DNA TGTGCCTGGAGTCTTCCCGGGACAGGGGGCACCATATATTTT. Translation gives CAWSLPGTGGTIYF. This chain uses TRBV30 with TRBJ1-3; 11 nucleotides line up with TRBD1. The CDR3 is 14 amino acids. Germline V gene sequence: CDR1 GTSNPN, CDR2 SVGIG (reference sequence). The junction had 6 bases not matched to a gene; V was cut back by 2 bases and J by 9 bases.

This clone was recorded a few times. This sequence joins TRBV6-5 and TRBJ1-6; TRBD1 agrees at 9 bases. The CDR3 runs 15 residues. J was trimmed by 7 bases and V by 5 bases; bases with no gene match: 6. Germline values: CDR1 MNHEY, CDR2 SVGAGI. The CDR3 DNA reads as TGTGCCAGCAGTGTTCGGGACAGGGCGAATTCACCCCTCCACTTT. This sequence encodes CASSVRDRANSPLHF.

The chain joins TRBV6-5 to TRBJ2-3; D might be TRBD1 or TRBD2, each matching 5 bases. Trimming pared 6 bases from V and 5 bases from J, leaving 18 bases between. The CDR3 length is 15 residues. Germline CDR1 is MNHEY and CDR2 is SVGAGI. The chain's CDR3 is CASRPGPAGGDTQYF. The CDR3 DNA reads TGTGCCAGCAGACCGGGACCCGCAGGTGGAGATACGCAGTATTTT.

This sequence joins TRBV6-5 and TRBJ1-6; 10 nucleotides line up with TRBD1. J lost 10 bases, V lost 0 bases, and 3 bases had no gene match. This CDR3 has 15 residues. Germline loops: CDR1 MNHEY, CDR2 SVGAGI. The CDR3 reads CASSYSGTGASPLHF. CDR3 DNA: TGTGCCAGCAGTTACTCCGGGACAGGGGCCTCACCCCTCCACTTT.

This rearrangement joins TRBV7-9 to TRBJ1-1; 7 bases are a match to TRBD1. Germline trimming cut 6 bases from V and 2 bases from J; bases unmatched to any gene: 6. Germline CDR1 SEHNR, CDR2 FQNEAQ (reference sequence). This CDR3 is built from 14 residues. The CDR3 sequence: CASSLGTANTEAFF. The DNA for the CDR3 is TGTGCCAGCAGTCTCGGGACAGCCAACACTGAAGCTTTCTTT.

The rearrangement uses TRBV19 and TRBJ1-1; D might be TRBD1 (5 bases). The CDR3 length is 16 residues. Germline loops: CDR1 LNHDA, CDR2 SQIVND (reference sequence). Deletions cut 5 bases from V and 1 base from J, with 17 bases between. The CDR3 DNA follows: TGTGCCAGTAGTCCCCACAGGTCCACGGGGAACACTGAAGCTTTCTTT. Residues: CASSPHRSTGNTEAFF.

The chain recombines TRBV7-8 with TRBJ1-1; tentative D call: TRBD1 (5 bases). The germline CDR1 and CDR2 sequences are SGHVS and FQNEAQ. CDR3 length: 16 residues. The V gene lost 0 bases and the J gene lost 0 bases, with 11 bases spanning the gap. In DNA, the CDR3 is TGTGCCAGCAGCTTAGCGGGACGGCCTATGAACACTGAAGCTTTCTTT. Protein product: CASSLAGRPMNTEAFF.

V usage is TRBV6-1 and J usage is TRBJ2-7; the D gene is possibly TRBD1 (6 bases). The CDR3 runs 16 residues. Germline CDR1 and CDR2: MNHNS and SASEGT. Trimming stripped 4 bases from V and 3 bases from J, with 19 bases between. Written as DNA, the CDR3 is TGTGCCAGCAGTGGAAGATTAGGGGGTCGGGACTACGAGCAGTACTTC. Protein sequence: CASSGRLGGRDYEQYF.